The sequence of this T cell receptor (beta chain) was determined in a study of beta chain features in type 1 diabetes. Study-level findings and limits: Type 1 diabetes patients showed a moderate but significant shortening of TCRB CDR3s in all four CD4+ subsets.

This clone was counted a few times. Its specificity is unknown. The whole isolated RNA underwent reverse transcription, so sequencing captured expressed TCRB transcripts. Clones were sequenced by immunoSEQ multiplex PCR, and TCRdb holds only the in-frame ones, with some missing. The top ten hold about 0.6% of the sample, which has some 360,000 clones, over 8.5% seen once. Trimming at V came to 4 bases and at J to 5 bases, leaving 5 bases not matched to a gene. This CDR3 is built from 14 residues. Germline V gene lookup returns CDR1 SGHVS and CDR2 FNYEAQ. V gene TRBV7-6 combines with J gene TRBJ1-1; 9 nucleotides agree with TRBD1. The origin of this receptor is a man in his thirties or forties with type 1 diabetes. Sequencing was performed on central memory CD4+ T cells from blood. CDR3 sequence: CASSSDRGRTEAFF. DNA of the CDR3: TGTGCCAGCAGCTCCGACAGGGGGAGAACTGAAGCTTTCTTT. The complete variable domain, with remaining parts taken from reference TRBV7-6 and TRBJ1-1, reads GAGVSQSPRYKVTKRGQDVALRCDPISGHVSLYWYRQALGQGPEFLTYFNYEAQQDKSGLPNDRFSAERPEGSISTLTIQRTEQRDSAMYRCASSSDRGRTEAFFGQGTRLTVV.